The 21 T cell receptor beta chains listed next were all sequenced from one sample in a study of brain T cells in children with intractable seizures (dated by TCRdb to 2020 to 2022). Libraries were prepared through the immunoSEQ multiplex PCR assay. TCRdb's version of the immuneACCESS table is confined to in-frame rearrangements and falls short of the full clone set. An unresolved V gene accounts for under half of the shortfall where checked; the remainder is of unknown origin. The sample table shows roughly 23,000 clones, and roughly 94% are seen once. The leading ten clones occupy under 6.5% of the sample. Taken with the paper, the label for time point translates to: resected brain tissue, or blood drawn just prior to surgery. The sequencing used peripheral blood, collected at surgery. These receptors were collected from a boy younger than 18 with focal cortical dysplasia and intractable seizures.

This chain connects TRBV28 to TRBJ1-1; D uncertain. The CDR3 loop spans 11 amino acids. Trimming took 11 bases from V and 11 from J, leaving 18 bases between them. The V gene's germline CDR1 is MDHEN and CDR2 SYDVKM. The CDR3: CASATGPQAFF. The CDR3 DNA sequence: TGTGCCTCAGCGACCGGTCCCCAGGCTTTCTTT.

This sequence joins TRBV5-6 and TRBJ2-1; D unresolved. CDR3 size: 12 residues. Per germline, CDR1 SGHDT and CDR2 YYEEEE. With 2 bases removed from V and 5 bases from J, the gap between germline ends came to 5 bases. The CDR3 spells CASSFGNNEQFF. In DNA, the CDR3 is TGTGCCAGCAGCTTTGGAAACAATGAGCAGTTCTTC.

This clone occurred once. This chain links TRBV5-4 with TRBJ2-7; 12 positions match TRBD2. V trimming: 0 bases; J trimming: 3 bases; junction bases outside the gene matches: 4. Germline lookup yields CDR1 SGHNT and CDR2 YYREEE (reference sequence). The CDR3 runs 16 residues. Here the CDR3 reads CASSLGLAGAYYEQYF. In DNA, the CDR3 is TGTGCCAGCAGCTTGGGACTAGCGGGGGCCTACTACGAGCAGTACTTC.

This chain's CDR3 is CASSLGQSIEKLFF. CDR3 nucleotide sequence: TGTGCCAGCAGCTTAGGACAGTCGATCGAAAAACTGTTTTTT. The chain carries TRBV7-9 and TRBJ1-4; weak D call: TRBD1 (5 bases). This CDR3 comprises 14 residues. The V gene's germline CDR1 is SEHNR and CDR2 FQNEAQ (reference sequence). V lost 1 base, J lost 8 bases, and 11 bases lay in between.

The V call is TRBV6-2 or TRBV6-3, the J call TRBJ1-5; D perhaps matches TRBD1 (5 bases). The CDR3 has 14 residues. Germline V CDR1 and CDR2: MNHEY, SVGEGT. Trimming took off 5 bases at V and 7 bases at J, with 15 bases between the two ends. CDR3: CASSAVGAGQPQHF. The CDR3 bases are TGTGCCAGCAGTGCGGTAGGGGCCGGGCAGCCCCAGCATTTT.

A single count supports this clone. The V gene is TRBV3-1 (or the pseudogene TRBV3-2), the J gene TRBJ1-2, with D possibly TRBD1 on 6 matching bases. The V gene lost 4 bases and the J gene lost 9 bases, with 21 bases spanning the gap. Germline CDR1 and CDR2: LGHDT and YNNKEL (reference sequence). The CDR3 has 15 amino acids. The CDR3 protein is CASSRSRGGGGSYTF. The CDR3 coding sequence is TGTGCCAGCAGCCGTAGCCGAGGGGGGGGCGGCAGCTACACCTTC.

The chain carries TRBV3-1 (or the pseudogene TRBV3-2) and TRBJ1-5; 7 bases are shared with TRBD1. V was clipped by 4 bases and J by 7 bases; unmatched bases: 16. This CDR3 is 17 amino acids long. Germline V gives CDR1 LGHDT, CDR2 YNNKEL (reference sequence). CDR3 nucleotides: TGTGCCAGCAGCCCAGGACAGGTCGTAGGAGAAAGACAGCCCCAGCATTTT. This gives the protein CASSPGQVVGERQPQHF.

CDR3 nucleotide sequence: TGTGCCACCAGCGAGAGGGGCCAGGGCACGCAAAAACTGTTTTTT. Its translation is CATSERGQGTQKLFF. This chain joins TRBV15 and TRBJ1-4; D might be TRBD1 (5 bases). Trimming took 5 bases from V and 9 from J, leaving 19 bases between them. The CDR3 sequence is 15 residues long. The V gene's germline CDR1 is LNHNV and CDR2 YYDKDF (reference sequence).

This clone came up once. The rearrangement uses TRBV6-5 and TRBJ2-2; D is tentatively TRBD1 or TRBD2 (5 bases each). Germline CDR1 MNHEY, CDR2 SVGAGI. This CDR3 comprises 16 residues. V lost 4 bases and J 4 bases, leaving 16 bases between the germline ends. The CDR3 protein is CASSSPGRSSTGELFF. DNA of the CDR3: TGTGCCAGCAGTTCACCGGGGCGTTCGAGCACCGGGGAGCTGTTTTTT.

This chain links TRBV5-6 with TRBJ2-7; a possible D gene is TRBD1 (6 bases). CDR1 is SGHDT, CDR2 YYEEEE, per germline. The CDR3 has 15 amino acids. The V gene lost 0 bases and the J gene lost 1 base, with 11 bases spanning the gap. CDR3 nucleotide sequence: TGTGCCAGCAGCTTGGCGGACAGAAATTCCTACGAGCAGTACTTC. The encoded protein is CASSLADRNSYEQYF. The full variable domain, its missing parts supplied by reference TRBV5-6 and TRBJ2-7, is DAGVTQSPTHLIKTRGQQVTLRCSPKSGHDTVSWYQQALGQGPQFIFQYYEEEERQRGNFPDRFSGHQFPNYSSELNVNALLLGDSALYLCASSLADRNSYEQYFGPGTRLTVT.

The CDR3 DNA reads as TGTGCCAGCAGTTTGAACTATGGCTACACCTTC. This encodes CASSLNYGYTF. The chain combines TRBV28 with TRBJ1-2; no reliable D call. Between the trimmed V and J ends, which lost 3 bases and 2 bases, there was a span of 1 base. The CDR3 runs to 11 residues. Germline assignment: CDR1 MDHEN and CDR2 SYDVKM.

The chain carries TRBV6-1 and TRBJ1-1, with 7 bases that match TRBD1. V lost 1 base to trimming and J lost 3 bases; unmatched junction nucleotides: 5. CDR3 length: 15 amino acids. Germline values: CDR1 MNHNS, CDR2 SASEGT. The DNA for the CDR3 is TGTGCCAGCAGTGAAGGTCAGGGGGAAGACACTGAAGCTTTCTTT. It encodes CASSEGQGEDTEAFF.

The CDR3 loop is CASSSLGSESRGNTIYF. The CDR3 DNA is TGTGCCAGCAGCTCCCTCGGGTCAGAGTCTAGGGGAAACACCATATATTTT. This chain connects TRBV5-6 to TRBJ1-3; D gene uncertain. The V and J ends lost 3 bases and 4 bases respectively, with 20 bases between them. The CDR3 length is 17 residues. From germline, CDR1 is SGHDT and CDR2 YYEEEE.

This clone appeared once. This rearrangement joins TRBV6-5 to TRBJ1-1; D is unresolved. Trimming left V 3 bases short and J 5 bases short, with 19 bases between. Germline V lookup: CDR1 MNHEY, CDR2 SVGAGI. The CDR3 extends over 16 amino acids. CDR3 DNA: TGTGCCAGCAGTTATAAAACAGATCACGCGGGGACTGAAGCTTTCTTT. Encoded protein: CASSYKTDHAGTEAFF.

This chain links TRBV18 with TRBJ2-5; 7 nucleotides match TRBD1. With 5 bases clipped from V and 4 bases from J, the junction kept 7 bases outside the gene matches. The CDR3 extends over 14 amino acids. Germline CDR1 and CDR2: KGHSH and LQKENI. The CDR3 sequence: CASSVIGGGETQYF. Here the CDR3 DNA reads TGTGCCAGCTCAGTCATAGGGGGCGGAGAGACCCAGTACTTC.

The V gene is TRBV12-3 or TRBV12-4, the J gene TRBJ2-7; no clear D. The CDR3 has 12 residues. Trimming removed 3 bases from V and 3 bases from J, with 6 bases in between. The CDR3 DNA reads as TGTGCCAGCAGTTTCCGCGGCTACGAGCAGTACTTC. Translation gives CASSFRGYEQYF.

This clone was seen a few times. This chain joins TRBV6-4 and TRBJ2-3; 8 bases line up with TRBD2. There are 15 residues in the CDR3. V lost 0 bases and J lost 4; bases outside the gene matches: 3. The germline V gene encodes CDR1 MRHNA and CDR2 SNTAGT. The CDR3 DNA reads TGTGCCAGCAGTGACTCGACGGGGGGGCCAGATACGCAGTATTTT. Its translation: CASSDSTGGPDTQYF.

The V call is TRBV28, the J call TRBJ2-1; 8 nucleotides match TRBD1. This CDR3 contains 16 residues. Germline CDR1 reads MDHEN; CDR2 reads SYDVKM. Germline trimming cut 5 bases from V and 4 bases from J; bases unmatched to any gene: 10. The CDR3 DNA is TGTGCCAGCAGTACCCCCCGACAGGGGACGTACAATGAGCAGTTCTTC. Translating gives CASSTPRQGTYNEQFF.

This chain uses TRBV18 with TRBJ1-1, with 8 bases lining up with TRBD1. From germline, CDR1 is KGHSH and CDR2 LQKENI. With 4 bases clipped from V and 1 base from J, the junction kept 5 bases outside the gene matches. The CDR3 runs 15 residues. The CDR3 DNA is TGTGCCAGCTCACTAGGGGGACAGGAGAACACTGAAGCTTTCTTT. This encodes CASSLGGQENTEAFF.

V usage is TRBV18 and J usage is TRBJ1-1; a weak D match, TRBD1 (5 bases). CDR3 size: 12 residues. Trimming left V 2 bases short and J 10 bases short, with 11 bases between. Germline assignment: CDR1 KGHSH and CDR2 LQKENI. The CDR3: CASSPEGYSAFF. The CDR3 nucleotides are TGTGCCAGCTCACCAGAGGGGTATTCAGCTTTCTTT.

V is TRBV7-9 and J is TRBJ1-2; 11 bases align to TRBD1. This CDR3 is 17 amino acids long. The trim removed 4 bases at V and 6 bases at J, leaving 13 bases unmatched. Germline loops: CDR1 SEHNR, CDR2 FQNEAQ (reference sequence). Here the CDR3 DNA reads TGTGCCAGCAGCTCCGGACAGGGGGCTTGGAAGAAGAATGGCTACACCTTC. Translation: CASSSGQGAWKKNGYTF. The full variable domain, completed using reference TRBV7-9 and TRBJ1-2, is DTGVSQNPRHKITKRGQNVTFRCDPISEHNRLYWYRQTLGQGPEFLTYFQNEAQLEKSRLLSDRFSAERPKGSFSTLEIQRTEQGDSAMYLCASSSGQGAWKKNGYTFGSGTRLTVV.